A single sample gave rise to the 9 T cell receptor beta chains below, sequenced in a study of T-cell memory formation after mild COVID-19. TCRdb re-derived calls from the 5' RACE reads in MiXCR, one entry per CDR3 protein. The sample lists tens of thousands of distinct CDR3 sequences, 9.3% occurring once. The sequenced sample consisted of PBMCs or a T cell subset sorted from them (not recorded which). The receptors shown here come from a young man who had mild COVID-19 (a few samples of this study predate the infection). Cell type and time point are not known.

The chain uses TRBV20-1 and TRBJ2-3; no firm D call. V lost 2 bases and J 4 bases, leaving 4 bases between the germline ends. The CDR3 runs 11 residues. Germline-derived CDR1 and CDR2 are DFQATT and SNEGSKA (reference sequence). CDR3 amino acids: CSARTADTQYF. CDR3 DNA sequence: TGCAGTGCTAGAACGGCAGATACGCAGTATTTT.

This clonotype was seen a few times. The V gene is TRBV2, the J gene TRBJ1-5; D unclear. Germline V gene sequence: CDR1 SNHLY, CDR2 FYNNEI. The CDR3 runs to 16 residues. The V end was cut by 1 base, the J end by 0 bases, with 10 bases between. The CDR3: CASSEDPGYSNQPQHF. The CDR3 DNA follows: TGTGCCAGCAGTGAAGACCCGGGATATAGCAATCAGCCCCAGCATTTT. The variable domain in full, with the rest retrieved from reference TRBV2 and TRBJ1-5, is EPEVTQTPSHQVTQMGQEVILRCVPISNHLYFYWYRQILGQKVEFLVSFYNNEISEKSEIFDDQFSVERPDGSNFTLKIRSTKLEDSAMYFCASSEDPGYSNQPQHFGDGTRLSIL.

The chain employs TRBV11-1 and TRBJ2-5; either TRBD1 or TRBD2 may supply D (6 bases each). V lost 4 bases to trimming and J lost 4 bases, with 22 bases between them. The CDR3 is made up of 17 amino acids. Germline CDR1 reads SGHAT; CDR2 reads FQDESV (reference sequence). The CDR3 protein is CASSSPNGLATGETQYF. The CDR3 DNA reads as TGTGCCAGCAGCTCCCCCAACGGTCTAGCGACAGGAGAGACCCAGTACTTC.

This clonotype appeared many times. The chain couples TRBV12-3 or TRBV12-4 to TRBJ2-6; D is unresolved. V lost 4 bases to trimming and J lost 1 base, with 5 bases between them. The CDR3 is 14 residues long. CDR3 sequence reads: CASSWASGANVLTF. CDR3 DNA: TGTGCCAGCAGTTGGGCTTCTGGGGCCAACGTCCTGACTTTC.

This clonotype was detected only once. The J gene is TRBJ1-1, the V gene TRBV12-3 or TRBV12-4; 8 nucleotides align to TRBD1. CDR3 length equals 13 residues. V trimming: 6 bases; J trimming: 7 bases; junction bases outside the gene matches: 7. CDR3 protein: CASSLQGDGEAFF. The CDR3 coding sequence is TGTGCCAGCAGCCTACAGGGGGACGGTGAAGCTTTCTTT.

V is TRBV29-1 and J is TRBJ1-2; a weak D match, TRBD1 (5 bases). Trimming took 3 bases from V and 3 from J, leaving 5 bases between them. Germline loops: CDR1 SQVTM, CDR2 ANQGSEA. CDR3 length: 11 amino acids. The chain's CDR3 is CSVDRDYGYTF. The CDR3 DNA is TGCAGCGTTGACAGGGACTATGGCTACACCTTC.

The chain employs TRBV29-1 and TRBJ2-3; D is unresolved. The CDR3 extends over 10 amino acids. V lost 5 bases and J lost 9, with 9 bases in between. Germline-derived CDR1 and CDR2 are SQVTM and ANQGSEA. In nucleotides, the CDR3 is TGCAGCGTTCTCGAGGTAACGCAGTATTTT. Translated, it gives CSVLEVTQYF.

The J gene is TRBJ2-1, the V gene TRBV4-2, with D possibly matching TRBD1 (6 bases). The length of the CDR3 is 14 residues. Trimming removed 3 bases from V and 1 base from J, with 7 bases in between. Germline-derived CDR1 and CDR2 are LGHNA and YNFKEQ. CDR3 nucleotide sequence: TGTGCCAGCAGCCACGGGACATCCTACAATGAGCAGTTCTTC. Its protein product is CASSHGTSYNEQFF.

Ten or more counts support this clonotype. The V and J genes are TRBV5-1 and TRBJ2-3; 9 bases map to TRBD2. Unmatched junction bases numbered 8, after V lost 0 bases and J lost 3 bases. Germline V CDR1 and CDR2: SGHRS, YFSETQ. The CDR3 length is 17 residues. CDR3 sequence: CASSLAMSGGRTDTQYF. As DNA, the CDR3 is TGCGCCAGCAGCTTGGCCATGAGCGGGGGGCGTACAGATACGCAGTATTTT.